The clone carrying this T cell receptor beta chain was counted a few times. This record comes from a study of identical twins. A single record per CDR3 protein comes from TCRdb applying MiXCR to the 5' RACE reads. Seen here are 600,000 to 800,000 distinct CDR3 sequences, over 20% observed once, and the top ten hold 4% to 4.5%. CDR3 size: 13 residues. From germline, CDR1 is LGHDT and CDR2 YNNKEL (reference sequence). With 2 bases removed from V and 9 bases from J, the gap between germline ends came to 12 bases. These same data were also listed under a study on T cells expressing NK-cell markers. That source reports: In the group of eight sequenced donors, seven were HCMV-seropositive and one was seronegative.

This chain links TRBV3-1 with TRBJ2-3; D may match TRBD1 or TRBD2 (5 bases each). The receptor's source is a woman aged 18-29 years in good health. Material for sequencing was PBMCs. CDR3 sequence: CASSQRGTGTQYF. CDR3 DNA sequence: TGTGCCAGCAGCCAACGGGGCACGGGCACGCAGTATTTT.